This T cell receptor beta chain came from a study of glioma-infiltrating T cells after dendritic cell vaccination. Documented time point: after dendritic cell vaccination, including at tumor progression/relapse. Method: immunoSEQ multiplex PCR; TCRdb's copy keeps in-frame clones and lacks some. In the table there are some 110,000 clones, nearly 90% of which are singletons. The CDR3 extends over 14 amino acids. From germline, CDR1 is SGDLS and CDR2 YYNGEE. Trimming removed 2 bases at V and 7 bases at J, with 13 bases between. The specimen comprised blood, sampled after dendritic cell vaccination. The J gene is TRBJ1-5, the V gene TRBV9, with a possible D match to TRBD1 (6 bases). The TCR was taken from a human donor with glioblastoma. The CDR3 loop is CASSVGGGIQPQHF. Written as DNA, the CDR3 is TGTGCCAGCAGCGTGGGGGGGGGCATACAGCCCCAGCATTTT.